These 2 T cell receptor beta chains were sequenced from one sample in a study of regulatory T cells in long-lasting Graves disease. Time point given: newly diagnosed GD, antithyroid drugs for less than 3 months. PBMCs provided the RNA from which the TCR library was made. Both iRepertoire HTBI primers and Arm-PCR of CDR3 regions were used to build the TCR beta libraries. From the multiplex PCR reads, TCRdb called clonotypes with MiXCR, one entry per CDR3 protein. The sample contains a few hundred thousand distinct CDR3 sequences, approximately 15% of which appear only once. In addition, the sample was reused for a study of T cells in Graves' hyperthyroidism and ophthalmopathy.

The sample here was peripheral blood mononuclear cells (PBMCs), taken at new diagnosis, from a patient treated with antithyroid drugs. The receptors derive from a woman in her 50s with Graves disease.

As concerns this clonotype: It may be a read error: a sequence one base away is much more abundant. The chain joins TRBV7-2 to TRBJ1-2; the match to TRBD1 covers 9 bases. Trimming removed 0 bases from V and 10 bases from J; junction bases left unmatched: 6. In germline, CDR1 is SGHTA, CDR2 FQGNSA. This CDR3 is 14 amino acids long. CDR3 DNA: TGTGCCAGCAGCTTAGCGCTGGGACAGGGCCCCTACACCTTC. The encoded protein is CASSLALGQGPYTF.

V usage is TRBV5-6 and J usage is TRBJ2-1; D is uncertain. CDR1 is SGHDT, CDR2 YYEEEE, per germline. Trimming cost V 0 bases and J 0 bases, with 13 bases left between them. The CDR3 is made up of 17 amino acids. The CDR3: CASSLVPLLSSYNEQFF. The DNA of the CDR3 is TGTGCCAGCAGCTTGGTTCCCCTGTTAAGCTCCTACAATGAGCAGTTCTTC.